The 31 T cell receptor beta chains below were found in one sample sequenced in a study of cytomegalovirus exposure and HLA in healthy donors. PCR employed 60 Vbeta and 13 Jbeta primers. Some clones are missing from TCRdb's copy, which holds only in-frame ones; the method was immunoSEQ multiplex PCR. The table lists under 150,000 clones, about four fifths of them singletons. What was sequenced was PBMCs. All receptors derive from a man aged 18 to 29 in good health and CMV-seronegative.

This rearrangement joins TRBV19 to TRBJ2-3, with 8 bases matching TRBD2. Germline V CDR1 and CDR2: LNHDA, SQIVND (reference sequence). The CDR3 is made up of 15 amino acids. V shed 6 bases and J 2 bases; nucleotides not matched to a gene: 7. In nucleotides, the CDR3 is TGTGCCAGTAGAGGACGGGGGGGCCTCACAGATACGCAGTATTTT. Its protein product is CASRGRGGLTDTQYF. The variable domain in full, completed from reference TRBV19 and TRBJ2-3, reads DGGITQSPKYLFRKEGQNVTLSCEQNLNHDAMYWYRQDPGQGLRLIYYSQIVNDFQKGDIAEGYSVSREKKESFPLTVTSAQKNPTAFYLCASRGRGGLTDTQYFGPGTRLTVL.

The chain carries TRBV19 and TRBJ1-1, with D possibly TRBD1 on 6 matching bases. V lost 10 bases, J lost 7 bases, and 16 bases lay in between. Germline CDR1 and CDR2: LNHDA and SQIVND (reference sequence). The CDR3 is 12 amino acids. As DNA, the CDR3 is TGTGCCACCGTCGACAGGACCTTTGAAGCTTTCTTT. Translating gives CATVDRTFEAFF.

The rearrangement links TRBV2 to TRBJ1-2, with D possibly TRBD1 on 5 matching bases. V lost 0 bases, J lost 4 bases, and 12 bases lay in between. CDR3 length: 15 residues. Germline V gives CDR1 SNHLY, CDR2 FYNNEI. Written as DNA, the CDR3 is TGTGCCAGCAGTGAAGCGCTTGGGGGGATCTATGGCTACACCTTC. Encoded protein: CASSEALGGIYGYTF.

The chain employs TRBV7-2 and TRBJ1-2; 8 positions match TRBD1. The germline V gene encodes CDR1 SGHTA and CDR2 FQGNSA. CDR3 length equals 15 residues. The junction had 9 bases not matched to a gene; V was cut back by 5 bases and J by 4 bases. The CDR3 sequence: CASSHSLTGVYGYTF. The CDR3 coding sequence is TGTGCCAGCAGCCATAGCCTGACAGGGGTCTATGGCTACACCTTC.

V usage is TRBV6-4 and J usage is TRBJ1-1; no clear D. CDR3 length: 13 amino acids. CDR1 is MRHNA, CDR2 SNTAGT, per germline. V was pared by 6 bases and J by 5 bases, with 13 bases between. The CDR3 region is CASRLTAETEAFF. CDR3 nucleotide sequence: TGTGCCAGCAGATTAACTGCGGAGACTGAAGCTTTCTTT.

The gene calls are TRBV7-9 and TRBJ2-3; 7 bases match TRBD2. CDR1 and CDR2 (germline): SEHNR, FQNEAQ (reference sequence). The ends lost 2 bases at V and 4 bases at J; junction bases unmatched: 6. The length of the CDR3 is 15 residues. CDR3 sequence: CASSLPVGGADTQYF. The CDR3 nucleotides read TGTGCCAGCAGCTTACCGGTGGGGGGGGCAGATACGCAGTATTTT.

The chain joins TRBV25-1 to TRBJ2-3, with D unresolved. V lost 3 bases to trimming and J lost 0 bases, with 10 bases between them. Germline CDR1 and CDR2: MGHDK and SYGVNS. The CDR3 runs to 15 residues. CDR3 nucleotide sequence: TGTGCCAGCAGTGATTCTTCCTCTAGCACAGATACGCAGTATTTT. Encoded protein: CASSDSSSSTDTQYF.

V is TRBV4-2 and J is TRBJ2-7; weak D call: TRBD2 (6 bases). There are 16 residues in the CDR3. Germline V gene sequence: CDR1 LGHNA, CDR2 YNFKEQ. With 3 bases removed from V and 1 base from J, the gap between germline ends came to 16 bases. The CDR3 DNA sequence: TGTGCCAGCAGCCACCATTCCGCGGGGCAATCCTACGAGCAGTACTTC. It translates to CASSHHSAGQSYEQYF.

This clone was seen once. The chain is built from TRBV5-1 and TRBJ2-5, with D perhaps TRBD2 (5 bases). Germline V lookup: CDR1 SGHRS, CDR2 YFSETQ. The CDR3 spans 14 residues. The germline V and J ends were trimmed by 3 bases and 0 bases, with 9 bases remaining between them. The DNA for the CDR3 is TGCGCCAGCAGCTCCGGGGTTTACCAAGAGACCCAGTACTTC. This gives the protein CASSSGVYQETQYF.

The J gene is TRBJ1-1, the V gene TRBV6-1; no firm D call. Germline V lookup: CDR1 MNHNS, CDR2 SASEGT. The CDR3 extends over 13 amino acids. This CDR3 reads CAVERILNTEAFF. Here the CDR3 DNA reads TGTGCGGTAGAGAGGATTTTGAACACTGAAGCTTTCTTT.

The count of this clone is one. The genes are TRBV7-9 and TRBJ2-7, with 7 bases aligning to TRBD1. The V segment lost 5 bases and the J segment 7 bases; nucleotides outside the gene matches: 8. There are 13 residues in the CDR3. CDR1 and CDR2 (germline): SEHNR, FQNEAQ (reference sequence). CDR3 nucleotides: TGTGCCAGCAGCACCCTCCCAGGGGGTGAGCAGTACTTC. Its translation is CASSTLPGGEQYF.

This clone appeared a few times. The V call is TRBV6-4, the J call TRBJ2-1; tentative D call: TRBD2 (6 bases). Trimming left V 0 bases short and J 0 bases short, with 6 bases between. Germline CDR1 reads MRHNA; CDR2 reads SNTAGT. The CDR3 runs to 15 residues. Here the CDR3 DNA reads TGTGCCAGCAGTGACTCTAGCGGCTCCTACAATGAGCAGTTCTTC. This gives the protein CASSDSSGSYNEQFF.

This clone was found a few times. This chain joins TRBV4-1 and TRBJ1-1; D is possibly TRBD1 (6 bases). The CDR3 sequence is 13 residues long. The V end lost 1 base, the J end lost 6 bases, and 9 bases lay between the germline ends. Per germline, CDR1 MGHRA and CDR2 YSYEKL. The CDR3 DNA sequence: TGCGCCAGCAGCCAAGCCAGGACAGCTGAAGCTTTCTTT. Its translation: CASSQARTAEAFF.

The chain recombines TRBV27 with TRBJ2-7, with D perhaps matching TRBD1 (6 bases). Between the trimmed V and J ends, which lost 5 bases and 5 bases, there was a span of 16 bases. The CDR3 is made up of 14 amino acids. Germline CDR1 is MNHEY and CDR2 is SMNVEV (reference sequence). The DNA of the CDR3 is TGTGCCAGCAGTCATCAGGGGTGGCTGGACGAGCAGTACTTC. Encoded protein: CASSHQGWLDEQYF.

A note on this clone: The missing conserved phenylalanine or tryptophan at the end of this CDR3 makes a read error likely. The limits of the CDR3 on the DNA are not certain, so only TCRdb's listed CDR3 is given. The CDR3: CASSWNRDRK. The rearrangement links TRBV7-8 to TRBJ1-5; TRBD1 was called by the table and not checked on the DNA. The CDR3 sequence runs 10 residues, both termini included. Germline V gives CDR1 SGHVS, CDR2 FQNEAQ.

The chain couples TRBV9 to TRBJ1-4; no clear D gene. Trimming took off 0 bases at V and 7 bases at J, with 13 bases between the two ends. The germline V gene has CDR1 SGDLS and CDR2 YYNGEE. The CDR3 extends over 15 amino acids. This CDR3 reads CASSVGAYGSEKLFF. CDR3 sequence (DNA): TGTGCCAGCAGCGTAGGGGCCTATGGGAGTGAAAAACTGTTTTTT.

The chain employs TRBV28 and TRBJ1-2, with D maybe TRBD1 (5 bases). CDR1 is MDHEN and CDR2 is SYDVKM in the germline V gene. V lost 5 bases, J lost 1 base, and 11 bases lay in between. This CDR3 comprises 14 residues. This CDR3 is CASSLGTVNYGYTF. CDR3 nucleotides: TGTGCCAGCAGTCTAGGGACTGTTAACTATGGCTACACCTTC.

This chain joins TRBV19 and TRBJ1-2; possibly TRBD1 for D (6 bases). This CDR3 region has 13 residues. CDR1 is LNHDA and CDR2 is SQIVND in the germline V gene (reference sequence). V lost 7 bases and J lost 7, with 16 bases in between. The CDR3 bases are TGTGCCAGTAAACAGGGACGCTCGGGTGGCTACACCTTC. It yields the protein CASKQGRSGGYTF.

The J gene is TRBJ1-2, the V gene TRBV18; a weak D match, TRBD1 (5 bases). V lost 4 bases to trimming and J lost 13 bases, with 16 bases between them. CDR1 is KGHSH and CDR2 is LQKENI in the germline V gene. This CDR3 has 12 residues. The CDR3 region is CASSQNKGMTTF. The CDR3 coding sequence is TGTGCCAGCTCACAAAACAAGGGGATGACCACCTTC. The variable domain in full, completed from reference TRBV18 and TRBJ1-2, reads NAGVMQNPRHLVRRRGQEARLRCSPMKGHSHVYWYRQLPEEGLKFMVYLQKENIIDESGMPKERFSAEFPKEGPSILRIQQVVRGDSAAYFCASSQNKGMTTFGSGTRLTVV.

The CDR3 region has the DNA TGTGCCAGCAGACGGGGGTTACAAGAGACCCAGTACTTC. Translation gives CASRRGLQETQYF. The J gene is TRBJ2-5, the V gene TRBV6-5; D possibly corresponds to TRBD2 (6 bases). This CDR3 is built from 13 residues. Germline CDR1 is MNHEY and CDR2 is SVGAGI. Trimming took 6 bases from V and 2 from J, leaving 10 bases between them.

This clone has only a few counts. The chain employs TRBV2 and TRBJ2-7; TRBD1 agrees at 8 bases. V lost 2 bases to trimming and J lost 4 bases; unmatched junction nucleotides: 4. This CDR3 is built from 14 residues. Germline loops: CDR1 SNHLY, CDR2 FYNNEI. The CDR3 spells CASSERQGAYEQYF. The CDR3 nucleotides read TGTGCCAGCAGTGAAAGGCAGGGGGCGTACGAGCAGTACTTC. The full variable domain, its missing parts supplied by reference TRBV2 and TRBJ2-7, is EPEVTQTPSHQVTQMGQEVILRCVPISNHLYFYWYRQILGQKVEFLVSFYNNEISEKSEIFDDQFSVERPDGSNFTLKIRSTKLEDSAMYFCASSERQGAYEQYFGPGTRLTVT.

The rearrangement joins TRBV15 to TRBJ1-2; weak D call: TRBD1 (5 bases). The V gene lost 5 bases and the J gene lost 2 bases, with 12 bases spanning the gap. Per germline, CDR1 LNHNV and CDR2 YYDKDF (reference sequence). The CDR3 runs 14 residues. CDR3 loop: CATSFTDRNYGYTF. In nucleotides, the CDR3 is TGTGCCACCAGCTTTACCGACAGAAACTATGGCTACACCTTC.

The V call is TRBV27, the J call TRBJ2-3; D might be TRBD1 (5 bases). CDR3 length: 10 amino acids. The germline V gene encodes CDR1 MNHEY and CDR2 SMNVEV (reference sequence). In nucleotides, the CDR3 is TGTGAGCAGGACATGGATACGCAGTATTTT. Translation: CEQDMDTQYF.

The rearrangement uses TRBV4-3 and TRBJ2-7, with D tentatively TRBD1 (6 bases). V gave up 1 base and J gave up 5 bases, with 15 bases separating them. Germline V gene data show CDR1 as LGHNA and CDR2 as YSLEER. This CDR3 is 15 amino acids long. CDR3 protein: CASSQAGRGIDEQYF. The CDR3 bases are TGCGCCAGCAGCCAAGCGGGCAGGGGTATCGACGAGCAGTACTTC.

This clone has just a few counts. The chain uses TRBV5-4 and TRBJ1-6; possibly TRBD1 for D (6 bases). The CDR3 length is 16 residues. V was clipped by 1 base and J by 4 bases, with 12 bases between them. Germline V gene lookup returns CDR1 SGHNT and CDR2 YYREEE (reference sequence). In DNA form, the CDR3 reads TGTGCCAGCAGCTTGAACACAGGGTCTTATAATTCACCCCTCCACTTT. Protein sequence: CASSLNTGSYNSPLHF.

This clone was seen a single time. V is TRBV5-6 and J is TRBJ1-1, with 9 bases lining up with TRBD1. Germline lookup yields CDR1 SGHDT and CDR2 YYEEEE. The V segment lost 2 bases and the J segment 13 bases; nucleotides outside the gene matches: 12. This CDR3 contains 14 residues. The CDR3 here is CASSFTGQGSVGFF. The DNA for the CDR3 is TGTGCCAGCAGCTTCACGGGACAGGGAAGTGTAGGTTTCTTT.

In regard to this clone: This sample also contains other DNA sequences that code for the same CDR3. The chain has TRBV5-6 and TRBJ2-1; TRBD2 matches 12 bases. Per the germline V gene, CDR1 is SGHDT and CDR2 is YYEEEE. V lost 0 bases, J lost 4 bases, and 2 bases stayed unmatched. The CDR3 contains 16 residues. The CDR3 region has the DNA TGTGCCAGCAGCTTGGATCTAGCGGGGGGGTACAATGAGCAGTTCTTC. Its translation: CASSLDLAGGYNEQFF. Based on the CDR3 plus reference TRBV5-6 and TRBJ2-1, the full variable domain is DAGVTQSPTHLIKTRGQQVTLRCSPKSGHDTVSWYQQALGQGPQFIFQYYEEEERQRGNFPDRFSGHQFPNYSSELNVNALLLGDSALYLCASSLDLAGGYNEQFFGPGTRLTVL.

This clone has only a few counts. The rearrangement uses TRBV6-5 and TRBJ1-2, with D hard to call. CDR3 size: 12 residues. V was cut by 6 bases and J by 2 bases, with 7 bases left in between. Germline lookup yields CDR1 MNHEY and CDR2 SVGAGI. CDR3 sequence (DNA): TGTGCCAGCAGCCTAGACAACTATGGCTACACCTTC. Protein sequence: CASSLDNYGYTF.

In its sample, this clone was seen a few times. The rearrangement joins TRBV30 to TRBJ2-6; the match to TRBD2 covers 11 bases. This CDR3 has 15 amino acids. Germline CDR1 is GTSNPN and CDR2 is SVGIG (reference sequence). Unmatched junction bases numbered 0, after V lost 5 bases and J lost 0 bases. CDR3 sequence: CAWLAGGSGANVLTF. The CDR3 coding sequence is TGTGCCTGGCTAGCGGGGGGCTCTGGGGCCAACGTCCTGACTTTC.

The chain has TRBV5-6 and TRBJ2-3; a weak D match, TRBD1 (5 bases). This CDR3 contains 16 residues. Germline V CDR1 and CDR2: SGHDT, YYEEEE. Deletions cut 0 bases from V and 5 bases from J, with 16 bases between. The CDR3 region is CASSLGQGFFGDTQYF. The CDR3 nucleotides read TGTGCCAGCAGCTTGGGGCAGGGCTTCTTTGGAGATACGCAGTATTTT.

The J gene is TRBJ1-5, the V gene TRBV7-2, with D hard to call. Trimming took 0 bases from V and 6 from J, leaving 6 bases between them. The germline V gene encodes CDR1 SGHTA and CDR2 FQGNSA. The CDR3 loop spans 13 amino acids. This chain's CDR3 is CASSLAAPQPQHF. The CDR3 nucleotides are TGTGCCAGCAGCTTAGCAGCGCCTCAGCCCCAGCATTTT.